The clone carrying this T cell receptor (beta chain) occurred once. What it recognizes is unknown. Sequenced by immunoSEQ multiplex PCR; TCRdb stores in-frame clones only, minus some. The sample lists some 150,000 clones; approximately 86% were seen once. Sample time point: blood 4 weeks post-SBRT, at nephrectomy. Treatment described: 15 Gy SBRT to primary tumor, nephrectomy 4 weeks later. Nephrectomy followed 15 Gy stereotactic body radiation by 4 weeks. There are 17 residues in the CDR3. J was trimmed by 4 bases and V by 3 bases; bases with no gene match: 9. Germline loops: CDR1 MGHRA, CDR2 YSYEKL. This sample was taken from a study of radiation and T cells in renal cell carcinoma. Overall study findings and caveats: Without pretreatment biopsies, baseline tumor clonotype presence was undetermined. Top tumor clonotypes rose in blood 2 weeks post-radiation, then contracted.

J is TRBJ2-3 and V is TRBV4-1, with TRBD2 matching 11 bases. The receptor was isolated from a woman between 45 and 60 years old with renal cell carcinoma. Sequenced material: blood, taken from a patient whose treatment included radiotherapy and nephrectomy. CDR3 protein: CASSHRFSGGAADTQYF. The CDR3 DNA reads TGCGCCAGCAGCCATCGATTTAGCGGGGGGGCCGCAGATACGCAGTATTTT.